The following is a T cell receptor beta chain sequence with its context. Its antigen remains unidentified. The entry originates in a study of T cell responses to AZD1222 COVID-19 vaccine. Study-wide points: Per reports, nearly half of all spike-specific TCRs target regions that are unmutated in variants.

Looked up from germline, CDR1 is LGHDT and CDR2 is YNNKEL (reference sequence). Unmatched junction bases numbered 8, after V lost 4 bases and J lost 0 bases. The CDR3 has 16 residues. Clones were read by immunoSEQ multiplex PCR, and TCRdb kept only the in-frame ones, dropping some. The data contain 100,000 to 150,000 clones, around 91% of them singletons. The TCR originated in an adult in good health. The material was peripheral blood, obtained on day 0 of MenACWY control vaccination. This sequence joins TRBV3-1 (or the pseudogene TRBV3-2) and TRBJ2-5; 7 nucleotides align to TRBD1. The CDR3 reads CASSPTGQTYQETQYF. Written as DNA, the CDR3 is TGTGCCAGCAGCCCAACGGGACAGACCTACCAAGAGACCCAGTACTTC.